This T cell receptor (beta chain) was observed in a study of T cell responses to AZD1222 COVID-19 vaccine. Germline V CDR1 and CDR2: MNHEY, SMNVEV (reference sequence). CDR3 length equals 15 residues. V lost 6 bases and J 1 base, leaving 15 bases between the germline ends. Libraries were prepared by immunoSEQ multiplex PCR; TCRdb keeps only in-frame clonotypes and omits some of them. The sample includes around 99,000 clones, approximately 90% of them seen just once. This clone came up a few times. The sequence derives from an adult who received the AZD1222 COVID-19 vaccine. Sample: peripheral blood, taken 28 days after the second AZD1222 dose. The V gene is TRBV27, the J gene TRBJ2-5; D is possibly TRBD2 (7 bases). CDR3 sequence: CASRRGRVGQETQYF. In nucleotides, the CDR3 is TGTGCCAGCAGAAGGGGGAGGGTAGGCCAAGAGACCCAGTACTTC.